One and the same sample provided the 4 T cell receptor beta chains below, sequenced in a study of blood T cell repertoires in COVID-19. Here immunoSEQ multiplex PCR was the method, and the copy in TCRdb shows in-frame clones only, minus some. The table records a few hundred thousand clones, 80% to 90% of them present only once. Source material: PBMCs or T cells enriched from blood (not recorded which). These receptors came from a man aged 30-40 years who had recovered from COVID-19.

The chain has TRBV30 and TRBJ1-4; D call uncertain. This CDR3 has 14 residues. Trimming removed 0 bases from V and 0 bases from J, with 5 bases in between. Germline V lookup: CDR1 GTSNPN, CDR2 SVGIG (reference sequence). The CDR3 sequence: CAWSVTATNEKLFF. In DNA, the CDR3 is TGTGCCTGGAGTGTCACGGCAACTAATGAAAAACTGTTTTTT.

The genes are TRBV4-1 and TRBJ2-1; 8 positions match TRBD2. Trimming at V came to 0 bases and at J to 5 bases, leaving 9 bases not matched to a gene. CDR1 and CDR2 from the germline V gene are MGHRA and YSYEKL. The CDR3 has 17 amino acids. As DNA, the CDR3 is TGCGCCAGCAGCCAAGATCGGAATAGCGGGGAAAACAATGAGCAGTTCTTC. Encoded protein: CASSQDRNSGENNEQFF.

The chain uses TRBV12-3 or TRBV12-4 and TRBJ2-3; no definite D call. The V and J ends lost 3 bases and 3 bases respectively, with 7 bases between them. The CDR3 extends over 13 amino acids. The CDR3 DNA follows: TGTGCCAGCAGTTTGGCGGTGACAGATACGCAGTATTTT. Translating gives CASSLAVTDTQYF.

The rearrangement links TRBV27 to TRBJ1-2, with a weak D call TRBD1 (5 bases). Germline V lookup: CDR1 MNHEY, CDR2 SMNVEV (reference sequence). V lost 7 bases and J 2 bases, leaving 11 bases between the germline ends. The CDR3 sequence is 13 residues long. The CDR3 here is CASTTPGNYGYTF. The DNA for the CDR3 is TGTGCCAGCACCACCCCAGGGAACTATGGCTACACCTTC.